This TCR beta chain is drawn from a study of cytomegalovirus exposure and HLA in healthy donors. This table comes from immunoSEQ multiplex PCR, and its TCRdb copy is limited to in-frame clones, with some not included. The repertoire holds 250,000 to 300,000 clones, with approximately 86% as singletons. Looked up from germline, CDR1 is SQVTM and CDR2 is ANQGSEA. The CDR3 extends over 16 amino acids. V lost 6 bases to trimming and J lost 5 bases, with 25 bases between them. The specimen sequenced was PBMCs. This receptor was identified in a woman aged 18-29 years in good health and CMV-seronegative. The chain has TRBV29-1 and TRBJ2-5; the D gene is possibly TRBD1 (6 bases). The CDR3 protein is CSVAGAREVVGETQYF. CDR3 DNA: TGCAGCGTGGCAGGGGCGCGAGAGGTTGTAGGGGAGACCCAGTACTTC. Using reference TRBV29-1 and TRBJ2-5 for the parts outside the CDR3, the full variable domain is SAVISQKPSRDICQRGTSLTIQCQVDSQVTMMFWYRQQPGQSLTLIATANQGSEATYESGFVIDKFPISRPNLTFSTLTVSNMSPEDSSIYLCSVAGAREVVGETQYFGPGTRLLVL.